A single sample gave rise to the 28 T cell receptor beta chains below, sequenced in a study of graft-versus-host responses after intestinal transplantation. The antigens of these receptors remain unknown. Measured with immunoSEQ multiplex PCR; TCRdb has only the in-frame clones, and not every one. The sample carries about 90,000 clones, roughly 87% recorded once. The starting material was unstimulated CD8+ T cells sorted from spleen or lymph node cells, obtained before intestinal transplant. The source of these receptors is a human donor who received an intestinal transplant.

Details on this clone: Other DNA sequences from this sample encode an identical CDR3 as well. The chain recombines TRBV27 with TRBJ2-3; D unresolved. V was clipped by 4 bases and J by 8 bases, with 7 bases between them. This CDR3 is 11 amino acids long. The germline V gene has CDR1 MNHEY and CDR2 SMNVEV (reference sequence). Here the CDR3 reads CASSSTGTQYF. CDR3 coding DNA: TGTGCCAGCAGTTCGACGGGTACGCAGTATTTT.

This chain links TRBV4-1 with TRBJ2-7; D possibly corresponds to TRBD2 (5 bases). Trimming shortened V by 8 bases and J by 6 bases, and 17 bases separated the two germline ends. CDR1 is MGHRA and CDR2 is YSYEKL in the germline V gene. The CDR3 is 13 amino acids. The CDR3 nucleotides are TGCGCCAGCTCGCGGGTGGGAACGGGCGAGCAGTACTTC. Translation gives CASSRVGTGEQYF.

The chain has TRBV29-1 and TRBJ1-2; 7 nucleotides line up with TRBD1. V lost 5 bases to trimming and J lost 7 bases; unmatched junction nucleotides: 7. Germline assignment: CDR1 SQVTM and CDR2 ANQGSEA. The CDR3 contains 12 residues. CDR3 bases: TGCAGCGTTTCCGACAGGGTAGGTGGCTACACCTTC. It is translated as CSVSDRVGGYTF.

The J gene is TRBJ1-3, the V gene TRBV25-1; no definite D call. This CDR3 is 13 amino acids long. V was cut by 2 bases and J by 0 bases, with 2 bases left in between. The germline CDR1 and CDR2 sequences are MGHDK and SYGVNS. CDR3 residues: CASSEGSGNTIYF. As DNA, the CDR3 is TGTGCCAGCAGTGAAGGCTCTGGAAACACCATATATTTT.

CDR3 sequence: CASSLPLGLINIAKNIQYF. The CDR3 coding sequence is TGTGCCAGCAGCTTGCCCTTAGGACTAATCAACATAGCCAAAAACATTCAGTACTTC. The chain combines TRBV5-5 with TRBJ2-4, with D tentatively TRBD2 (6 bases). Germline CDR1 is SGHKS and CDR2 is YYEKEE (reference sequence). The V gene lost 1 base and the J gene lost 0 bases, with 20 bases spanning the gap. This CDR3 is built from 19 residues.

This clone occurred once. V gene TRBV5-6 combines with J gene TRBJ2-7; TRBD1 aligns across 10 bases. Germline lookup yields CDR1 SGHDT and CDR2 YYEEEE. This CDR3 has 15 residues. With V trimmed by 5 bases and J by 2 bases, 7 bases remained unmatched. CDR3 bases: TGTGCCAGCAGTCACCGGGACAGGGGAACCTACGAGCAGTACTTC. As protein: CASSHRDRGTYEQYF.

The rearrangement uses TRBV15 and TRBJ2-1, with D possibly being TRBD1 (5 bases). The V and J ends lost 3 bases and 6 bases respectively, with 12 bases between them. Germline CDR1 reads LNHNV; CDR2 reads YYDKDF (reference sequence). CDR3 length: 14 amino acids. CDR3 residues: CATSREQGFNEQFF. The CDR3 region has the DNA TGTGCCACCAGCAGGGAGCAGGGATTCAATGAGCAGTTCTTC.

The rearrangement joins TRBV7-9 to TRBJ1-2; D uncertain. Germline CDR1 SEHNR, CDR2 FQNEAQ (reference sequence). The CDR3 has 14 amino acids. Trimming took 3 bases from V and 7 from J, leaving 15 bases between them. The CDR3 nucleotides read TGTGCCAGCAGCTTGTGTGCGGGGTATCGTGGCTACACCTTC. This encodes CASSLCAGYRGYTF.

The chain uses TRBV19 and TRBJ1-5, with D possibly matching TRBD1 (5 bases). CDR1 is LNHDA and CDR2 is SQIVND in the germline V gene (reference sequence). The CDR3 length is 18 residues. Trimming removed 9 bases from V and 0 bases from J, with 24 bases in between. The CDR3 bases are TGTGCCAGCGCAGAGGGGTTTGGGGTTACCTATAGCAATCAGCCCCAGCATTTT. Translating it yields CASAEGFGVTYSNQPQHF.

This rearrangement joins TRBV11-1 to TRBJ2-7; TRBD1 is a possible D gene (5 bases). V gave up 5 bases and J gave up 2 bases, with 22 bases separating them. Germline CDR1 and CDR2: SGHAT and FQDESV (reference sequence). The CDR3 covers 17 residues. Written as DNA, the CDR3 is TGTGCCAGCAGCCTACCTCTACAGGCTTATCTTCCCTACGAGCAGTACTTC. Amino acid sequence: CASSLPLQAYLPYEQYF.

For the CDR3, the DNA is TGTGCCGGTAGGAGCGGGAGTACATCCTACAATGAGCAGTTCTTC. Translation gives CAGRSGSTSYNEQFF. V usage is TRBV28 and J usage is TRBJ2-1; 8 nucleotides align to TRBD2. Germline CDR1 is MDHEN and CDR2 is SYDVKM. There are 15 residues in the CDR3. The J segment lost 1 base and the V segment lost 11 bases, leaving 10 bases of the junction unmatched. Drawing the rest from reference TRBV28 and TRBJ2-1, the complete variable domain is DVKVTQSSRYLVKRTGEKVFLECVQDMDHENMFWYRQDPGLGLRLIYFSYDVKMKEKGDIPEGYSVSREKKERFSLILESASTNQTSMYLCAGRSGSTSYNEQFFGPGTRLTVL.

The chain recombines TRBV11-2 with TRBJ2-7; 9 positions match TRBD1. This CDR3 contains 19 residues. Germline V gene lookup returns CDR1 SGHAT and CDR2 FQNNGV. V lost 1 base, J lost 2 bases, and 15 bases stayed unmatched. As DNA, the CDR3 is TGTGCCAGCAGCTTAGTTCCGGGGGCCGCCGGGACAGGGACCTACGAGCAGTACTTC. Translating it yields CASSLVPGAAGTGTYEQYF.

In this sample, this clone turned up a few times. The genes are TRBV7-3 and TRBJ1-1, with D uncertain. CDR1 and CDR2 (germline): SGHTA, FQGTGA. This CDR3 has 17 amino acids. The germline V and J ends were trimmed by 5 bases and 6 bases, with 25 bases remaining between them. CDR3 DNA: TGTGCCAGCAGCGAATCTTCGCCGGCGCGGTCTGGGGCTGAAGCTTTCTTT. It yields the protein CASSESSPARSGAEAFF.

This chain connects TRBV9 to TRBJ2-3; 8 nucleotides line up with TRBD2. Trimming cost V 4 bases and J 2 bases; bases outside gene matches: 6. The CDR3 totals 15 residues. Germline V gene sequence: CDR1 SGDLS, CDR2 YYNGEE. CDR3 nucleotide sequence: TGTGCCAGCAGCTCCTTAGCGGGATACACAGATACGCAGTATTTT. Translated, it gives CASSSLAGYTDTQYF.

This chain uses TRBV11-2 with TRBJ2-4; D is uncertain. Germline V CDR1 and CDR2: SGHAT, FQNNGV. The CDR3 has 14 amino acids. The V end lost 6 bases, the J end lost 9 bases, and 18 bases lay between the germline ends. CDR3 coding DNA: TGTGCCAGCAGTGGTGGCTCACCGTTGGGCATTCAGTACTTC. Its protein product is CASSGGSPLGIQYF.

A few counts support this clone. This chain uses TRBV5-4 with TRBJ2-5; 7 nucleotides agree with TRBD2. The CDR3 spans 13 residues. The junction had 5 bases not matched to a gene; V was cut back by 4 bases and J by 5 bases. CDR1 is SGHNT, CDR2 YYREEE, per germline (reference sequence). The CDR3 DNA reads as TGTGCCAGCAGCCTTAGACTAGCTGAGACCCAGTACTTC. Protein product: CASSLRLAETQYF.

The chain recombines TRBV5-4 with TRBJ1-1; D possibly corresponds to TRBD1 (6 bases). Germline CDR1 and CDR2: SGHNT and YYREEE (reference sequence). The CDR3 contains 16 residues. V was pared by 4 bases and J by 0 bases, with 16 bases between. CDR3 bases: TGTGCCAGCAGCCTAAGTGGACAGAGATTGAACACTGAAGCTTTCTTT. Its translation is CASSLSGQRLNTEAFF.

V usage is TRBV11-3 and J usage is TRBJ2-1; TRBD2 aligns across 15 bases. The CDR3 has 18 residues. Per germline, CDR1 SGHNT and CDR2 YENEEA. V shed 5 bases, J shed 8 bases, and the junction held 13 bases outside the gene matches. This CDR3 is CASSLPLWTSGRDYEQFF. The CDR3 region has the DNA TGTGCCAGCAGCCTACCCCTCTGGACTAGCGGGAGGGATTATGAGCAGTTCTTC.

The DNA of the CDR3 is TGTGCCAGCAGTTTAATAGGGGGGAACACTGAAGCTTTCTTT. As protein: CASSLIGGNTEAFF. This chain links TRBV27 with TRBJ1-1; tentative D call: TRBD1 (6 bases). There are 14 residues in the CDR3. The germline V and J ends were trimmed by 2 bases and 1 base, with 8 bases remaining between them. The V gene's germline CDR1 is MNHEY and CDR2 SMNVEV (reference sequence).

About this clone: This sample also contains other DNA sequences that code for the same CDR3. The chain combines TRBV9 with TRBJ2-1, with 16 bases that match TRBD2. V dropped 2 bases and J dropped 7; count of bases not matched to a gene: 15. CDR1 is SGDLS and CDR2 is YYNGEE in the germline V gene. The CDR3 runs to 20 residues. The DNA for the CDR3 is TGTGCCAGCAGCGTGCGACCGGGACTAGCGGGGGGGCGAGGAGATAATGAGCAGTTCTTC. It specifies CASSVRPGLAGGRGDNEQFF.

This chain links TRBV6-5 with TRBJ1-2; 7 bases are a match to TRBD1. Germline CDR1 reads MNHEY; CDR2 reads SVGAGI. Trimming at V came to 5 bases and at J to 5 bases, leaving 11 bases not matched to a gene. This CDR3 has 15 amino acids. CDR3 nucleotide sequence: TGTGCCAGCAGTGCCGGACAGGTCGAACCTTATGGCTACACCTTC. Protein: CASSAGQVEPYGYTF.

This clone has just one count. The V gene is TRBV7-3, the J gene TRBJ2-1; 12 bases agree with TRBD2. CDR1 and CDR2 from the germline V gene are SGHTA and FQGTGA. V gave up 1 base and J gave up 1 base; unmatched junction bases: 2. CDR3 length: 17 residues. The chain's CDR3 is CASSLIGTSGSYNEQFF. Written as DNA, the CDR3 is TGTGCCAGCAGCTTAATCGGGACTAGCGGGTCCTACAATGAGCAGTTCTTC.

V and J are TRBV6-9 and TRBJ1-2, with 8 bases aligning to TRBD1. The CDR3 has 15 amino acids. The ends lost 3 bases at V and 1 base at J; junction bases unmatched: 4. From germline, CDR1 is MNHGY and CDR2 SVAAGI. The CDR3 region has the DNA TGTGCCAGCAGTTACCGGACAGGGAATAACTATGGCTACACCTTC. Translation gives CASSYRTGNNYGYTF.

V is TRBV19 and J is TRBJ2-3, with a possible D match to TRBD2 (5 bases). The ends were cut back, 5 bases at V and 4 bases at J, with 10 bases in the middle. Germline V CDR1 and CDR2: LNHDA, SQIVND (reference sequence). The CDR3 consists of 13 residues. CDR3 sequence: CASSWGVADTQYF. Here the CDR3 DNA reads TGTGCCAGTAGTTGGGGAGTGGCAGATACGCAGTATTTT.

The V and J genes are TRBV6-5 and TRBJ1-1; D remains ambiguous. This CDR3 comprises 15 residues. In germline, CDR1 is MNHEY, CDR2 SVGAGI. The V gene lost 8 bases and the J gene lost 2 bases, with 18 bases spanning the gap. The CDR3 region has the DNA TGTGCCAGCGGGTTTAACATTGGGCCTAACACTGAAGCTTTCTTT. Amino acids: CASGFNIGPNTEAFF.

This chain connects TRBV19 to TRBJ2-3; D ambiguous. Deletions cut 1 base from V and 1 base from J, with 0 bases between. The CDR3 loop spans 12 amino acids. The germline V gene has CDR1 LNHDA and CDR2 SQIVND (reference sequence). The CDR3 spells CASSIGTDTQYF. The CDR3 DNA follows: TGTGCCAGTAGTATAGGCACAGATACGCAGTATTTT. The variable domain in full, completed from reference TRBV19 and TRBJ2-3, reads DGGITQSPKYLFRKEGQNVTLSCEQNLNHDAMYWYRQDPGQGLRLIYYSQIVNDFQKGDIAEGYSVSREKKESFPLTVTSAQKNPTAFYLCASSIGTDTQYFGPGTRLTVL.

V usage is TRBV6-1 and J usage is TRBJ2-7, with 11 bases matching TRBD1. Germline V CDR1 and CDR2: MNHNS, SASEGT. The CDR3 has 14 amino acids. J gave up 5 bases and V 5 bases, and 5 bases lay outside the gene matches. The CDR3 DNA is TGTGCCAGCAGTATTGGGACAGGGGGGAACGAGCAGTACTTC. The encoded protein is CASSIGTGGNEQYF.

The genes are TRBV6-5 and TRBJ1-2; 7 nucleotides match TRBD1. V gave up 6 bases and J gave up 5 bases; unmatched junction bases: 12. In germline, CDR1 is MNHEY, CDR2 SVGAGI. The CDR3 contains 15 residues. CDR3 amino acids: CASSTTPGTAYGYTF. CDR3 DNA sequence: TGTGCCAGCAGCACAACCCCCGGGACAGCTTATGGCTACACCTTC.